This T cell receptor (beta chain) originates from a study of T-cell reconstitution after alpha-beta-depleted transplantation in children. Study-wide findings and caveats: Newly made T cells mostly supplied T-cell counts and diversity one year after transplant. About two months after transplant, alpha-beta T cells reportedly came from several hundred expanded graft clones.

Unique molecular identifiers were incorporated during preparation of the TCRbeta library. In TCRdb, the PCR reads were re-called with MiXCR into one record per CDR3 protein. Here the sample spans about a million distinct CDR3 sequences, around 30% being singletons. Trimming stripped 5 bases from V and 2 bases from J, with 23 bases between. This CDR3 has 18 amino acids. Germline CDR1 and CDR2: MNHNS and SASEGT. A remark on this clonotype: The antigen remains unidentified.

This clonotype was sampled from a boy under two years old who had a stem cell transplant for SCID, so the T cells may come from the graft donor. The chain links TRBV6-1 to TRBJ2-3; D may be TRBD1 (6 bases). Sequenced here: PBMCs, mostly from graft donor cells, sampled 360 days after TCRalphabeta/CD19-depleted stem cell transplant. The CDR3 DNA follows: TGTGCCAGCAGTCCACGGGACCGTCCCAGGGGCTACACAGATACGCAGTATTTT. As protein: CASSPRDRPRGYTDTQYF.